This T cell receptor beta chain was captured by sequencing in a study of cytomegalovirus exposure and HLA in healthy donors. Study at large: A preliminary data release comprised roughly 80 million unique TCRs obtained from HLA-typed donors.

The PCR contained 60 Vbeta and 13 Jbeta primers. Some clones are missing from TCRdb's copy, which holds only in-frame ones; the method was immunoSEQ multiplex PCR. The top ten clones hold less than 1.5% of a sample with over 110,000 clones, around 83% of them seen once. The CDR3 is made up of 18 amino acids. Trimming took 3 bases from V and 0 from J; bases not matched to a gene: 14. Germline loops: CDR1 MGHDK, CDR2 SYGVNS. This clonotype originated in a male donor in good health and CMV-seropositive. The genes are TRBV25-1 and TRBJ2-7; 7 bases line up with TRBD2. The sample taken for sequencing was PBMCs. The DNA for the CDR3 is TGTGCCAGCAGTGACCTCTCCGTCCATGGCGGGAGCTCCTACGAGCAGTACTTC. Its protein is CASSDLSVHGGSSYEQYF.